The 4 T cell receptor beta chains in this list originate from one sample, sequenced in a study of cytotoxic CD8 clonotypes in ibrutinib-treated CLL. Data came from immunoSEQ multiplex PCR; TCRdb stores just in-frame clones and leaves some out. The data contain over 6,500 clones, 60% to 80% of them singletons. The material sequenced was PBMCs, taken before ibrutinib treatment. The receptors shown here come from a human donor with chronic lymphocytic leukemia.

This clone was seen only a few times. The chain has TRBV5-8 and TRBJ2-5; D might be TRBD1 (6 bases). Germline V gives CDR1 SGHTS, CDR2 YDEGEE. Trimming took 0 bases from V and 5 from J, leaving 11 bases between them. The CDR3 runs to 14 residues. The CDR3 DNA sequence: TGTGCCAGCAGCTTGGGCAGGGGCTATGAGACCCAGTACTTC. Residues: CASSLGRGYETQYF.

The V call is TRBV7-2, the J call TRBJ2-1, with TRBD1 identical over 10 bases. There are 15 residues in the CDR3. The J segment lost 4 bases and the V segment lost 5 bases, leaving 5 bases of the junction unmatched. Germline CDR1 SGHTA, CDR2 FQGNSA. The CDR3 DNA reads TGTGCCAGCAGCCGTCTGGGACAGGGGTACAATGAGCAGTTCTTC. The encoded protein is CASSRLGQGYNEQFF.

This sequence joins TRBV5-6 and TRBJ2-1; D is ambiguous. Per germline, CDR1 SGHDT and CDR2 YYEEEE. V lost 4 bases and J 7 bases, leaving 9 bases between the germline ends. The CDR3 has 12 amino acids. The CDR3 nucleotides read TGTGCCAGCAGCAAGGACGAGAATGAGCAGTTCTTC. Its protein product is CASSKDENEQFF. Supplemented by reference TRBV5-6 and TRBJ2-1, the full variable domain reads DAGVTQSPTHLIKTRGQQVTLRCSPKSGHDTVSWYQQALGQGPQFIFQYYEEEERQRGNFPDRFSGHQFPNYSSELNVNALLLGDSALYLCASSKDENEQFFGPGTRLTVL.

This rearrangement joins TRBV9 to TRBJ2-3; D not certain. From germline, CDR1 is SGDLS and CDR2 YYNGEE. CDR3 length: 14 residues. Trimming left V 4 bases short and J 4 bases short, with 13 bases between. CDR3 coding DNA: TGTGCCAGCAGCCCTCGACTGGTATCAGATACGCAGTATTTT. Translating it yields CASSPRLVSDTQYF. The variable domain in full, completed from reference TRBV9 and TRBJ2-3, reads DSGVTQTPKHLITATGQRVTLRCSPRSGDLSVYWYQQSLDQGLQFLIQYYNGEERAKGNILERFSAQQFPDLHSELNLSSLELGDSALYFCASSPRLVSDTQYFGPGTRLTVL.